This TCR beta chain was found in a study of blood T cell repertoires in COVID-19 (dated by TCRdb to the early 2020s). At the level of the whole study: The collaborator samples originated in the United States, Italy and Spain and spanned the acute and convalescent phases of COVID-19. The material from the prospective study consisted of cDNA or gDNA derived from T cells, B-cell-depleted T cells, or PBMCs. Deeply sampled blood TCRbeta repertoires from subjects exposed to, actively infected with, or recovered from COVID-19 were included in the dataset. The repertoires were released in a freely available public database meant as a resource for research on the immune response to SARS-CoV-2. The samples were drawn from two sources: the first 160 participants of the ongoing ImmuneRACE study, and some 1,300 subjects contributed by 6 global collaborators. Nearly every sample came with metadata listing a de-identified subject ID, COVID-19 status, age in years and sex. Where available, HLA class I and class II types were taken from metadata supplied by the sample provider and were not determined by assay-based typing.

In the prospective study, participants were about 18 to 89 years old, resided in 20 to 30 geographic areas of the United States, and were enrolled through a virtual design. In the prospective study, cohorts were assigned on the basis of participant-reported clinical history obtained from a screening survey and a study questionnaire. ImmuneRACE Cohort 3 recovered participants were defined by two consecutive negative NP/OP PCR tests, healthcare professional clearance, or symptom resolution. In the prospective study, whole blood, serum and a nasopharyngeal or oropharyngeal swab were collected from each participant by mobile phlebotomists. Additional blood draws and questionnaires over an approximately 2-month period could optionally be provided by prospective study participants. Blood samples from the prospective study were shipped frozen or at room temperature prior to DNA extraction. Paper-wide results and their limitations: Clinical and demographic metadata were provided uncurated, with the amount varying by source and participant.

In regard to this clone: Its antigen has not been determined. No much larger clone is present one base from it, and per-base qualities are unavailable.

The immunoSEQ Assay, a bias-controlled multiplex PCR, was used to amplify TCRbeta CDR3 regions from genomic DNA. The paper's data handling went like this. The number of nucleated cells in each sample was estimated by amplification of reference gene primers within the assay. To quantify the absolute abundance of each unique TCRbeta CDR3 rearrangement, sequence reads were collapsed and filtered. For each sample, productive Simpson clonality was calculated as the square root of Simpson's diversity index over productive rearrangements. TCRdb obtained this table from immuneACCESS and retained in-frame rearrangements with V and J assigned. These tables miss some clones; where compared with another copy, unresolved V genes account for less than half of the shortfall, and the remainder is unexplained. The DNA gave D and trimming, while V, J and clone size come from that table. The sample includes about 300,000 clones, with 85% to 90% observed a single time. Clones ranked in the top ten supply 3.5% to 5% of the sample.

CDR1 and CDR2 are read off the germline V gene as SGHTA and FQGNSA. Reading from cysteine to phenylalanine, the CDR3 counts 15 amino acids. The DNA shown is the 45-base CDR3, in frame from base 1. V loses 4 bases of germline sequence and J loses 4 bases, and the interval between the two ends is 13 bases. This TCR came from a man under 40 who had recovered from COVID-19. The rearrangement joined TRBV7-2 to TRBJ1-4, and TRBD1 may be the D gene, going by 5 matching bases. Sample: PBMCs or T cells enriched from blood (not recorded which). The CDR3 protein: CASSSQQGLNEKLFF. Here is the DNA: TGTGCCAGCAGCTCACAGCAGGGTCTTAATGAAAAACTGTTTTTT.